This T cell receptor (beta chain) was sequenced for a study of shared clonotypes between healthy human individuals. HIV-negative, healthy adults without recent acute infections or vaccinations were the donors. Tens of millions of PBMCs supplied genomic DNA for unsorted samples. There are 15 residues in the CDR3. Per germline, CDR1 MNHEY and CDR2 SVGAGI. Comment on this clone: A far larger clone is a single base away, which makes a read error likely.

Methods used by the authors: Junction-only sequences without quality scores came from ImmunoSEQ, so filtering differed. Produced via immunoSEQ multiplex PCR; TCRdb's table is partial and in-frame only. For V, J and clone size, that table is used; D and trimming come from the DNA. The sample consists of around 440,000 clones, 70% to 80% of them appearing once. Source material: PBMCs. The chain uses TRBV6-5 and TRBJ1-1, with D possibly matching TRBD1 (5 bases). The clonotype originates from a woman in her 40s in good health. Some clones in this sample may be carry-over from other donors' samples. The CDR3, as DNA: TGTGCCAACAGTTACTGGGGCACAACGAACACTGAAGCTTTCTTT. Amino acid sequence: CANSYWGTTNTEAFF.